The TCR beta chain under discussion was sequenced for a study of cytomegalovirus exposure and HLA in healthy donors. PCR amplification relied on 60 Vbeta primers (plus 13 Jbeta primers). Using immunoSEQ multiplex PCR, the repertoire was profiled, and TCRdb retains in-frame clones only, with some absent. The table includes some 130,000 clones, 70% to 80% detected once. The CDR3 has 17 amino acids. The V gene's germline CDR1 is MDHEN and CDR2 SYDVKM. The trim removed 3 bases at V and 4 bases at J, leaving 7 bases unmatched. This receptor was identified in a female donor in good health and CMV-seronegative. Material: PBMCs. The chain recombines TRBV28 with TRBJ2-3; 13 nucleotides line up with TRBD2. The CDR3 region is CASSLPGTSGNADTQYF. The CDR3 DNA sequence: TGTGCCAGCAGTTTGCCCGGGACTAGCGGGAACGCAGATACGCAGTATTTT. The full variable domain, rest sourced from reference TRBV28 and TRBJ2-3, is DVKVTQSSRYLVKRTGEKVFLECVQDMDHENMFWYRQDPGLGLRLIYFSYDVKMKEKGDIPEGYSVSREKKERFSLILESASTNQTSMYLCASSLPGTSGNADTQYFGPGTRLTVL.